Below, one TCR beta chain is given with its context. What it binds is unknown. The source of the sample is a study of shared clonotypes between healthy human individuals. The CDR3 covers 14 residues. V was clipped by 3 bases and J by 6 bases; unmatched bases: 8. Germline V gene data show CDR1 as KGHSH and CDR2 as LQKENI. The data were produced by immunoSEQ multiplex PCR, yet TCRdb's version contains in-frame clones alone and is incomplete. Here the sample spans 1,400,000 or so clones, approximately 98.5% being singletons. Study-level results: All-four-donor shared clonotypes had higher generation probabilities than non-shared clonotypes did. With few donors, the genetic and exposure-history diversity represented was limited. Among several donors, approximately 5% of naive CD4 clonotypes were found in common.

Sequenced material: naive CD4+ T cells sorted from blood. The sample's subset: CD45RA+ positively selected. The V call is TRBV18, the J call TRBJ2-7; 7 nucleotides line up with TRBD2. This receptor was taken from a young man in good health. CDR3 residues: CASSPAGASAEQYF. The CDR3 nucleotides are TGTGCCAGCTCACCCGCGGGAGCCAGCGCCGAGCAGTACTTC.